The clone carrying this TCR beta chain occurred many times. The antigen is undetermined. The junction departs from the called germline gene at one end, perhaps through a read error. This specimen comes from a study of T cells in Graves' hyperthyroidism and ophthalmopathy. Study-wide background: Once the initial diagnosis was made, peripheral blood was obtained before any treatment.

General study points: Blood shared most expanded thyroid clonotypes above 0.001.

CDR3 length: 12 amino acids. The germline V gene has CDR1 SGHAT and CDR2 FQNNGV. From RNA transcripts, TCR beta CDR3 regions were amplified. HTBI primers drove first-round RT-PCR of the TCR CDR3. Each CDR3 protein is one row after TCRdb ran MiXCR on the multiplex PCR reads. The sample holds roughly 330,000 distinct CDR3 sequences, 16% seen once. The receptor's source is a man aged 30-40 years with Graves' hyperthyroidism. This rearrangement joins TRBV11-2 to TRBJ2-5, with D perhaps TRBD1 (6 bases). The sample taken for sequencing was blood. Here the CDR3 DNA reads TGTGCCAGCAGCTTAGGTCAGGACAGTAGAAACTTC. Translation gives CASSLGQDSRNF.